The 30 T cell receptor beta chains below come from one sample, sequenced in a study of cytomegalovirus exposure and HLA in healthy donors. TCRdb's copy holds only in-frame clones and misses some; the assay was immunoSEQ multiplex PCR. The repertoire holds 150,000 to 180,000 clones, with 86% as singletons. Sequences were obtained from PBMCs. The receptors shown here come from a human donor in good health.

CDR3 sequence: CASRRGLADTGELFF. Here the CDR3 DNA reads TGCGCCAGCAGGAGGGGACTAGCGGACACCGGGGAGCTGTTTTTT. The chain has TRBV10-2 and TRBJ2-2; 11 bases agree with TRBD2. The trim removed 6 bases at V and 3 bases at J, leaving 3 bases unmatched. There are 15 residues in the CDR3. Germline V CDR1 and CDR2: WSHSY, SAAADI.

This clone was observed once. The V gene is TRBV4-3, the J gene TRBJ2-2; D is undetermined. The V end lost 0 bases, the J end lost 3 bases, and 8 bases lay between the germline ends. The CDR3 has 15 amino acids. CDR1 and CDR2 (germline): LGHNA, YSLEER. The CDR3 DNA reads TGCGCCAGCAGCCAAGATCTGTCAGACACCGGGGAGCTGTTTTTT. Its protein is CASSQDLSDTGELFF.

This chain joins TRBV28 and TRBJ2-1, with 8 bases fitting TRBD2. V gave up 6 bases and J gave up 5 bases; unmatched junction bases: 12. This CDR3 is 16 amino acids long. Germline V gene data show CDR1 as MDHEN and CDR2 as SYDVKM. This chain's CDR3 is CASRPPAGESDNEQFF. The CDR3 DNA reads TGTGCCAGCAGACCACCAGCGGGAGAATCTGACAATGAGCAGTTCTTC.

The rearrangement uses TRBV28 and TRBJ1-2; 11 bases agree with TRBD1. The CDR3 contains 15 residues. The germline V gene has CDR1 MDHEN and CDR2 SYDVKM. V shed 10 bases, J shed 4 bases, and the junction held 11 bases outside the gene matches. The CDR3 sequence is CATLPDRGLLYGYTF. The DNA of the CDR3 is TGTGCCACCCTCCCGGACAGGGGGCTTCTCTATGGCTACACCTTC.

Concerning this clone: The same CDR3 also results from other DNA sequences found in this sample. The chain links TRBV6-6 to TRBJ2-1; D is unresolved. V was cut by 2 bases and J by 0 bases, with 8 bases left in between. Germline CDR1 reads MNHNY; CDR2 reads SVGAGI (reference sequence). The CDR3 is 15 residues long. The CDR3 protein is CASSYGGSSYNEQFF. CDR3 in DNA: TGTGCCAGCAGTTACGGCGGAAGCTCCTACAATGAGCAGTTCTTC.

The genes are TRBV11-1 and TRBJ2-5; no clear D gene. V gave up 1 base and J gave up 1 base, with 7 bases separating them. The length of the CDR3 is 14 residues. Per the germline V gene, CDR1 is SGHAT and CDR2 is FQDESV (reference sequence). This chain's CDR3 is CASSLDAPQETQYF. CDR3 DNA: TGTGCCAGCAGCTTAGATGCGCCCCAAGAGACCCAGTACTTC. Variable domain in full (rest from reference TRBV11-1 and TRBJ2-5): EAEVAQSPRYKITEKSQAVAFWCDPISGHATLYWYRQILGQGPELLVQFQDESVVDDSQLPKDRFSAERLKGVDSTLKIQPAELGDSAMYLCASSLDAPQETQYFGPGTRLLVL.

The chain uses TRBV30 and TRBJ2-1, with no clear D. Germline CDR1 GTSNPN, CDR2 SVGIG (reference sequence). V was trimmed by 4 bases and J by 6 bases, leaving 10 bases between them. The CDR3 sequence is 12 residues long. This CDR3 is CAWTFSGNEQFF. The CDR3 DNA reads as TGTGCCTGGACTTTCTCGGGCAATGAGCAGTTCTTC.

The chain carries TRBV9 and TRBJ2-1; TRBD2 matches 7 bases. V was clipped by 4 bases and J by 0 bases; unmatched bases: 7. The CDR3 sequence is 16 residues long. The germline CDR1 and CDR2 sequences are SGDLS and YYNGEE. The CDR3 sequence: CASSLMGGVSYNEQFF. CDR3 nucleotides: TGTGCCAGCAGCCTAATGGGAGGGGTCTCCTACAATGAGCAGTTCTTC.

J is TRBJ2-3 and V is TRBV15, with 10 bases that match TRBD1. This CDR3 contains 17 residues. V gave up 3 bases and J gave up 0 bases; unmatched junction bases: 6. Germline CDR1 reads LNHNV; CDR2 reads YYDKDF (reference sequence). CDR3 sequence reads: CATSSSGTGASTDTQYF. The DNA of the CDR3 is TGTGCCACCAGCAGTTCCGGGACAGGGGCAAGCACAGATACGCAGTATTTT. The full variable domain, in which reference TRBV15 and TRBJ2-3 provide the parts outside the CDR3, is DAMVIQNPRYQVTQFGKPVTLSCSQTLNHNVMYWYQQKSSQAPKLLFHYYDKDFNNEADTPDNFQSRRPNTSFCFLDIRSPGLGDTAMYLCATSSSGTGASTDTQYFGPGTRLTVL.

This chain links TRBV7-2 with TRBJ1-5; possibly TRBD1 for D (5 bases). CDR1 is SGHTA and CDR2 is FQGNSA in the germline V gene. This CDR3 region has 15 residues. Trimming removed 2 bases at V and 0 bases at J, with 8 bases between. The CDR3 DNA follows: TGTGCCAGCAGCTTAAGCGGGGGTAGCAATCAGCCCCAGCATTTT. Encoded protein: CASSLSGGSNQPQHF.

J is TRBJ1-1 and V is TRBV18; 8 positions match TRBD1. Germline V gene lookup returns CDR1 KGHSH and CDR2 LQKENI. With 6 bases clipped from V and 7 bases from J, the junction kept 19 bases outside the gene matches. CDR3 length: 17 amino acids. CDR3 nucleotide sequence: TGTGCCAGCTCCCCTGCAAGCAGGGGGCTTAGCGAACGTGAAGCTTTCTTT. Translated: CASSPASRGLSEREAFF.

In nucleotides, the CDR3 is TGTGCCTCCACTCTCCGGGACAGGGGGTCCCCCACTGAAGCTTTCTTT. Protein product: CASTLRDRGSPTEAFF. The genes are TRBV6-6 and TRBJ1-1, with TRBD1 matching 11 bases. The CDR3 spans 16 residues. V shed 11 bases, J shed 4 bases, and the junction held 15 bases outside the gene matches. Looked up from germline, CDR1 is MNHNY and CDR2 is SVGAGI (reference sequence).

The rearrangement uses TRBV18 and TRBJ1-5, with TRBD1 matching 7 bases. The CDR3 runs 15 residues. Germline trimming cut 8 bases from V and 1 base from J; bases unmatched to any gene: 8. CDR1 and CDR2 from the germline V gene are KGHSH and LQKENI. In DNA, the CDR3 is TGTGCCAGCCAAACCGGGACAGCAAGCAATCAGCCCCAGCATTTT. Residues: CASQTGTASNQPQHF. The full variable domain, its missing parts supplied by reference TRBV18 and TRBJ1-5, is NAGVMQNPRHLVRRRGQEARLRCSPMKGHSHVYWYRQLPEEGLKFMVYLQKENIIDESGMPKERFSAEFPKEGPSILRIQQVVRGDSAAYFCASQTGTASNQPQHFGDGTRLSIL.

CDR3 region: CAWRRAISGTGYEKLFF. CDR3 nucleotides: TGTGCCTGGAGGAGGGCTATAAGTGGGACAGGGTATGAAAAACTGTTTTTT. V and J are TRBV30 and TRBJ1-4, with TRBD1 identical over 9 bases. Germline loops: CDR1 GTSNPN, CDR2 SVGIG (reference sequence). CDR3 length equals 17 residues. V was clipped by 3 bases and J by 6 bases; unmatched bases: 14.

There are a few counts of this clone. The chain is built from TRBV5-1 and TRBJ2-1; 13 nucleotides align to TRBD2. V lost 0 bases and J lost 7; bases outside the gene matches: 7. Germline V lookup: CDR1 SGHRS, CDR2 YFSETQ. The CDR3 is 17 amino acids. Here the CDR3 DNA reads TGCGCCAGCAGCTTGGGGCCACTAGCGGGGGGGCCGAATGAGCAGTTCTTC. Translated, it gives CASSLGPLAGGPNEQFF. Looking up the rest from reference TRBV5-1 and TRBJ2-1 gives the full variable domain: KAGVTQTPRYLIKTRGQQVTLSCSPISGHRSVSWYQQTPGQGLQFLFEYFSETQRNKGNFPGRFSGRQFSNSRSEMNVSTLELGDSALYLCASSLGPLAGGPNEQFFGPGTRLTVL.

The V call is TRBV7-2, the J call TRBJ1-1, with 7 bases that match TRBD1. V lost 4 bases, J lost 5 bases, and 4 bases stayed unmatched. The CDR3 length is 13 residues. CDR1 and CDR2 (germline): SGHTA, FQGNSA. CDR3 sequence (DNA): TGTGCCAGCAGCTGGGACAGAGTGACTGAAGCTTTCTTT. This encodes CASSWDRVTEAFF.

The chain joins TRBV19 to TRBJ1-2; TRBD1 might be the D (5 bases). This CDR3 spans 13 amino acids. Germline V CDR1 and CDR2: LNHDA, SQIVND (reference sequence). Trimming stripped 6 bases from V and 5 bases from J, with 13 bases between. The CDR3 nucleotides are TGTGCCAGTAGAGCGGGGGGTTCGTATGGCTACACCTTC. Translation: CASRAGGSYGYTF. The full variable domain, with the rest looked up from reference TRBV19 and TRBJ1-2, is DGGITQSPKYLFRKEGQNVTLSCEQNLNHDAMYWYRQDPGQGLRLIYYSQIVNDFQKGDIAEGYSVSREKKESFPLTVTSAQKNPTAFYLCASRAGGSYGYTFGSGTRLTVV.

This chain links TRBV6-4 with TRBJ1-5; D is undetermined. This CDR3 comprises 13 residues. V lost 10 bases and J 4 bases, leaving 14 bases between the germline ends. The V gene's germline CDR1 is MRHNA and CDR2 SNTAGT. In nucleotides, the CDR3 is TGTGCCACCTCGAGGACTGAAAATCAGCCCCAGCATTTT. Amino acid sequence: CATSRTENQPQHF.

This chain links TRBV5-1 with TRBJ2-7, with D possibly being TRBD2 (5 bases). V lost 2 bases and J lost 5, with 11 bases in between. The CDR3 runs to 13 residues. Germline CDR1 SGHRS, CDR2 YFSETQ. In DNA form, the CDR3 reads TGCGCCAGCAGCTTCCCTGGACTCAACGAGCAGTACTTC. It codes for CASSFPGLNEQYF.

This clone was counted between two and nine times. This chain joins TRBV5-6 and TRBJ2-7, with D tentatively TRBD2 (6 bases). There are 13 residues in the CDR3. Deletions cut 4 bases from V and 3 bases from J, with 11 bases between. The germline gives CDR1 SGHDT, CDR2 YYEEEE. The CDR3 is CASSDGGHYEQYF. The DNA for the CDR3 is TGTGCCAGCAGCGACGGGGGTCACTACGAGCAGTACTTC.

This clone was observed once. V usage is TRBV7-3 and J usage is TRBJ2-3; D call uncertain. Germline CDR1 reads SGHTA; CDR2 reads FQGTGA. The V gene lost 2 bases and the J gene lost 3 bases, with 9 bases spanning the gap. The CDR3 covers 14 residues. CDR3 coding DNA: TGTGCCAGCAGCTTATCCTCTCAGACAGATACGCAGTATTTT. Translating gives CASSLSSQTDTQYF. Combining the CDR3 with reference TRBV7-3 and TRBJ2-3 gives the whole variable domain GAGVSQTPSNKVTEKGKYVELRCDPISGHTALYWYRQSLGQGPEFLIYFQGTGAADDSGLPNDRFFAVRPEGSVSTLKIQRTERGDSAVYLCASSLSSQTDTQYFGPGTRLTVL.

This clone came up once. The V call is TRBV28, the J call TRBJ1-5; D might be TRBD1 (5 bases). Trimming removed 3 bases at V and 3 bases at J, with 12 bases between. This CDR3 region has 15 residues. The germline V gene has CDR1 MDHEN and CDR2 SYDVKM. The CDR3: CASSLTAAYNQPQHF. CDR3 in DNA: TGTGCCAGCAGTTTGACAGCAGCTTACAATCAGCCCCAGCATTTT.

Written as DNA, the CDR3 is TGCGCCAGCAGCCTCGAAGCGGGAGGGATCGATGAGCAGTTCTTC. Protein product: CASSLEAGGIDEQFF. The chain links TRBV4-1 to TRBJ2-1; 10 positions match TRBD2. CDR1 and CDR2 (germline): MGHRA, YSYEKL. J lost 8 bases, V lost 4 bases, and 8 bases had no gene match. The CDR3 totals 15 residues.

The V gene is TRBV28, the J gene TRBJ1-2, with D perhaps matching TRBD1 (5 bases). The germline gives CDR1 MDHEN, CDR2 SYDVKM. The CDR3 is 14 amino acids. The germline V and J ends were trimmed by 4 bases and 5 bases, with 14 bases remaining between them. CDR3: CASSSTGRGYGYTF. In DNA form, the CDR3 reads TGTGCCAGCAGTTCCACGGGGAGGGGTTATGGCTACACCTTC.

The chain carries TRBV7-2 and TRBJ2-3, with D possibly matching TRBD1 (6 bases). The V gene's germline CDR1 is SGHTA and CDR2 FQGNSA. The V end was cut by 2 bases, the J end by 0 bases, with 15 bases between. The CDR3 totals 17 residues. The CDR3 DNA reads as TGTGCCAGCAGCTTACGGGTGGGGGCGATTAGCACAGATACGCAGTATTTT. It encodes CASSLRVGAISTDTQYF.

The rearrangement joins TRBV5-1 to TRBJ2-2; 8 nucleotides agree with TRBD1. V lost 4 bases and J lost 0; bases outside the gene matches: 5. This CDR3 is 16 amino acids long. Per germline, CDR1 SGHRS and CDR2 YFSETQ. The CDR3 DNA is TGCGCCAGCAGCCGTTTACAGGGGGCGAACACCGGGGAGCTGTTTTTT. Its translation: CASSRLQGANTGELFF.

J is TRBJ1-1 and V is TRBV5-1; tentatively, D is TRBD1 (5 bases). The V gene lost 1 base and the J gene lost 4 bases, with 8 bases spanning the gap. Germline CDR1 and CDR2: SGHRS and YFSETQ. This CDR3 spans 13 amino acids. The DNA for the CDR3 is TGCGCCAGCAGCTTGATAAGGGGCACTGAAGCTTTCTTT. Amino acids: CASSLIRGTEAFF. Combining the CDR3 with reference TRBV5-1 and TRBJ1-1 gives the whole variable domain KAGVTQTPRYLIKTRGQQVTLSCSPISGHRSVSWYQQTPGQGLQFLFEYFSETQRNKGNFPGRFSGRQFSNSRSEMNVSTLELGDSALYLCASSLIRGTEAFFGQGTRLTVV.

This chain joins TRBV28 and TRBJ2-7; 10 bases are a match to TRBD1. The CDR3 sequence is 15 residues long. The V gene's germline CDR1 is MDHEN and CDR2 SYDVKM. The V and J ends lost 5 bases and 6 bases, in that order; junction bases with no gene match: 10. The CDR3 loop is CASSLTGTGAGEQYF. DNA of the CDR3: TGTGCCAGCAGTCTAACCGGGACAGGGGCGGGCGAGCAGTACTTC.

The rearrangement joins TRBV27 to TRBJ1-4, with 8 bases identical to TRBD1. V trimming: 5 bases; J trimming: 8 bases; junction bases outside the gene matches: 16. Germline CDR1 reads MNHEY; CDR2 reads SMNVEV (reference sequence). The CDR3 consists of 17 residues. The CDR3 protein is CASSGKGQGAQWEKLFF. The CDR3 DNA is TGTGCCAGCAGTGGGAAGGGTCAGGGGGCACAATGGGAAAAACTGTTTTTT. The full variable domain, in which reference TRBV27 and TRBJ1-4 provide the parts outside the CDR3, is EAQVTQNPRYLITVTGKKLTVTCSQNMNHEYMSWYRQDPGLGLRQIYYSMNVEVTDKGDVPEGYKVSRKEKRNFPLILESPSPNQTSLYFCASSGKGQGAQWEKLFFGSGTQLSVL.

The V call is TRBV4-1, the J call TRBJ1-5, with no clear D. The CDR3 covers 13 residues. Germline V gene lookup returns CDR1 MGHRA and CDR2 YSYEKL. V gave up 5 bases and J gave up 4 bases, with 9 bases separating them. CDR3 nucleotide sequence: TGCGCCAGCAGCGCCCTAATAAATCAGCCCCAGCATTTT. It codes for CASSALINQPQHF.